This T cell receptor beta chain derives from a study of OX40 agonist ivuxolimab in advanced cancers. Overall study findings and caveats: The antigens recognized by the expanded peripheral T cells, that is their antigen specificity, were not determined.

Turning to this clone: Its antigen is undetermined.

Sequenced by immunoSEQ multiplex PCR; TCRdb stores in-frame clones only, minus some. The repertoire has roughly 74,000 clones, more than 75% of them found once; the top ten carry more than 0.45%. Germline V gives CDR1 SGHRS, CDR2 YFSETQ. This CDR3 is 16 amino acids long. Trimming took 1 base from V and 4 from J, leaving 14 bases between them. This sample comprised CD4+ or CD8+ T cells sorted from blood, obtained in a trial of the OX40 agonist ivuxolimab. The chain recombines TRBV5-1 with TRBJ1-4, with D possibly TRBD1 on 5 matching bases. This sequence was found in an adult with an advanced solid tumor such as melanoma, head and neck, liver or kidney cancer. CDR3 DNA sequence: TGCGCCAGCAGCTTGATCGCCCGGGGGGGTAATGAAAAACTGTTTTTT. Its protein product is CASSLIARGGNEKLFF.